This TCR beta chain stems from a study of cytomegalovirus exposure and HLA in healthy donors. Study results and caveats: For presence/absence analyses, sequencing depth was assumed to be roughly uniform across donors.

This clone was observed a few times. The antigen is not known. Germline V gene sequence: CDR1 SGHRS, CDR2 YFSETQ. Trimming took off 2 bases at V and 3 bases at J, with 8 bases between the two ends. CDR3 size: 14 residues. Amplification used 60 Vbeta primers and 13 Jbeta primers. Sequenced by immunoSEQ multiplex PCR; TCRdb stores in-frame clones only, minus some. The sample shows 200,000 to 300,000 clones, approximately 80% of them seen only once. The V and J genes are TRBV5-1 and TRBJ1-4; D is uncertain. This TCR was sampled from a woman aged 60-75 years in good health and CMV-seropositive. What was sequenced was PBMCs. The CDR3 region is CASSLSPPNEKLFF. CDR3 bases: TGCGCCAGCAGCTTAAGCCCTCCTAATGAAAAACTGTTTTTT.